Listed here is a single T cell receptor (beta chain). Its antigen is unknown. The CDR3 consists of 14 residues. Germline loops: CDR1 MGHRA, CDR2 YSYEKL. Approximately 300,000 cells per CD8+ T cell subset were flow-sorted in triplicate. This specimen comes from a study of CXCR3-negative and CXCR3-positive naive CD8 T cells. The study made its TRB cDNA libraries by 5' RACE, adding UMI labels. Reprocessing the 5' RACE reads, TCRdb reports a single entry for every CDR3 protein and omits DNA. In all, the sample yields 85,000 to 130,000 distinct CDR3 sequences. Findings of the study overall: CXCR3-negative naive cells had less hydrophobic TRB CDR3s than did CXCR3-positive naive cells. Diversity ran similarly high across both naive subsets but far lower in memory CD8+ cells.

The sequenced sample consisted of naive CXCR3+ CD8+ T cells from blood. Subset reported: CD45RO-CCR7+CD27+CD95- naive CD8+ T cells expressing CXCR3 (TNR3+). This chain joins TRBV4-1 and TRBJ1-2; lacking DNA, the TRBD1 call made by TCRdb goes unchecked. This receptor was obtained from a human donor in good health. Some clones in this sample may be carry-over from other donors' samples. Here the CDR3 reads CASSQLRRGEGYTF.